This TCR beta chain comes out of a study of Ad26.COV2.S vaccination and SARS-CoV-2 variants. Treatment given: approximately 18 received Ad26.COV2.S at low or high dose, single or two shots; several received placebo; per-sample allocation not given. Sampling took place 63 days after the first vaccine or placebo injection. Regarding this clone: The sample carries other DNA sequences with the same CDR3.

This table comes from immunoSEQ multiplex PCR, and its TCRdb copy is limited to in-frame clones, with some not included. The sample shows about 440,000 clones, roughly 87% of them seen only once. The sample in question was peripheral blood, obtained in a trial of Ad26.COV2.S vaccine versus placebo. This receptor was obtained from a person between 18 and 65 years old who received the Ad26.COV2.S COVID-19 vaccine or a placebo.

For the CDR3, the DNA is TGTGCCAGCGGGGGCGACTATGGCTACACCTTC. Its protein is CASGGDYGYTF. The chain recombines TRBV12-3 or TRBV12-4 with TRBJ1-2; TRBD1 is a possible D gene (6 bases). The CDR3 runs 11 residues. The V end lost 8 bases, the J end lost 3 bases, and 7 bases lay between the germline ends.